The 31 T cell receptor beta chains below come from one sample, sequenced in a study of T cell changes during pregnancy in multiple sclerosis. Using immunoSEQ multiplex PCR, the repertoire was profiled, and TCRdb retains in-frame clones only, with some absent. This table has more than 85,000 clones, about 94% appearing once. Sequenced here: peripheral blood, sampled before pregnancy. The source is a female donor with multiple sclerosis, enrolled in a pregnancy study.

This chain connects TRBV2 to TRBJ2-7, with TRBD1 matching 11 bases. The V gene's germline CDR1 is SNHLY and CDR2 FYNNEI. The CDR3 length is 17 residues. J gave up 3 bases and V 0 bases, and 7 bases lay outside the gene matches. Here the CDR3 reads CASSEALPGQGGYEQYF. CDR3 nucleotide sequence: TGTGCCAGCAGTGAAGCGCTTCCGGGACAGGGGGGCTACGAGCAGTACTTC.

CDR3 sequence reads: CASSLGRSAPSEAFF. The CDR3 bases are TGCGCCAGCAGCTTAGGCAGGTCGGCCCCCTCCGAAGCTTTCTTT. The V call is TRBV5-1, the J call TRBJ1-1; D gene uncertain. The CDR3 covers 15 residues. Germline CDR1 and CDR2: SGHRS and YFSETQ. V was cut by 2 bases and J by 8 bases, with 19 bases left in between. Combining the CDR3 with reference TRBV5-1 and TRBJ1-1 gives the whole variable domain KAGVTQTPRYLIKTRGQQVTLSCSPISGHRSVSWYQQTPGQGLQFLFEYFSETQRNKGNFPGRFSGRQFSNSRSEMNVSTLELGDSALYLCASSLGRSAPSEAFFGQGTRLTVV.

The V gene is TRBV7-2, the J gene TRBJ2-1, with D perhaps TRBD2 (6 bases). The V end was cut by 5 bases, the J end by 1 base, with 21 bases between. Germline lookup yields CDR1 SGHTA and CDR2 FQGNSA. The CDR3 loop spans 18 amino acids. This CDR3 is CASSGRGRGVESYNEQFF. CDR3 in DNA: TGTGCCAGCAGCGGCCGTGGGCGGGGCGTAGAGTCCTACAATGAGCAGTTCTTC. Using reference TRBV7-2 and TRBJ2-1 for the parts outside the CDR3, the full variable domain is GAGVSQSPSNKVTEKGKDVELRCDPISGHTALYWYRQSLGQGLEFLIYFQGNSAPDKSGLPSDRFSAERTGGSVSTLTIQRTQQEDSAVYLCASSGRGRGVESYNEQFFGPGTRLTVL.

The chain carries TRBV10-3 and TRBJ2-5, with 8 bases identical to TRBD1. V trimming: 10 bases; J trimming: 4 bases; junction bases outside the gene matches: 5. This CDR3 spans 12 amino acids. CDR1 ENHRY and CDR2 SYGVKD come from the germline V gene. The CDR3, as DNA: TGTGCCACGACACAGGGGGGAGAGACCCAGTACTTC. Encoded protein: CATTQGGETQYF.

The chain is built from TRBV5-6 and TRBJ2-5, with a weak D call TRBD2 (6 bases). Deletions cut 4 bases from V and 5 bases from J, with 18 bases between. The CDR3 consists of 15 residues. Germline V gene data show CDR1 as SGHDT and CDR2 as YYEEEE. Here the CDR3 reads CASSPLTRGRETQYF. CDR3 sequence (DNA): TGTGCCAGCAGCCCGCTGACTAGAGGGAGGGAGACCCAGTACTTC. Full variable domain (rest looked up from reference TRBV5-6 and TRBJ2-5): DAGVTQSPTHLIKTRGQQVTLRCSPKSGHDTVSWYQQALGQGPQFIFQYYEEEERQRGNFPDRFSGHQFPNYSSELNVNALLLGDSALYLCASSPLTRGRETQYFGPGTRLLVL.

This clone was seen a handful of times. This chain connects TRBV19 to TRBJ1-2; 9 bases are a match to TRBD1. V lost 5 bases and J lost 4; bases outside the gene matches: 5. The CDR3 spans 14 residues. CDR1 LNHDA and CDR2 SQIVND come from the germline V gene (reference sequence). CDR3: CASSAGQGIYGYTF. The CDR3 nucleotides are TGTGCCAGTAGTGCGGGACAGGGAATCTATGGCTACACCTTC.

The chain joins TRBV19 to TRBJ2-4; the match to TRBD1 covers 8 bases. Germline lookup yields CDR1 LNHDA and CDR2 SQIVND (reference sequence). Trimming cost V 3 bases and J 1 base; bases outside gene matches: 5. This CDR3 comprises 16 residues. The chain's CDR3 is CASSIQGAQAKNIQYF. As DNA, the CDR3 is TGTGCCAGTAGTATCCAGGGGGCGCAGGCCAAAAACATTCAGTACTTC.

This sequence joins TRBV10-3 and TRBJ1-2, with 8 bases matching TRBD1. With 3 bases clipped from V and 13 bases from J, the junction kept 19 bases outside the gene matches. Germline CDR1 is ENHRY and CDR2 is SYGVKD. The CDR3 totals 16 residues. The CDR3 region has the DNA TGTGCCATCAGTGATGCGACAGGGGAATCATCAGGGGCGAGCACCTTC. Translated: CAISDATGESSGASTF.

This rearrangement joins TRBV30 to TRBJ2-7, with D unresolved. The CDR3 consists of 12 residues. Germline-derived CDR1 and CDR2 are GTSNPN and SVGIG (reference sequence). Between the trimmed V and J ends, which lost 1 base and 0 bases, there was a span of 4 bases. The chain's CDR3 is CAWSGVSYEQYF. The DNA for the CDR3 is TGTGCCTGGAGTGGAGTCTCCTACGAGCAGTACTTC.

CDR3 bases: TGTGCCAGTACCTCTAGCAGGGGATTTAACACTGAAGCTTTCTTT. Its translation is CASTSSRGFNTEAFF. The genes are TRBV19 and TRBJ1-1; TRBD1 might be the D (6 bases). Trimming left V 7 bases short and J 2 bases short, with 17 bases between. The CDR3 contains 15 residues. Germline V CDR1 and CDR2: LNHDA, SQIVND (reference sequence). Full variable domain (outside the CDR3, taken from reference TRBV19 and TRBJ1-1): DGGITQSPKYLFRKEGQNVTLSCEQNLNHDAMYWYRQDPGQGLRLIYYSQIVNDFQKGDIAEGYSVSREKKESFPLTVTSAQKNPTAFYLCASTSSRGFNTEAFFGQGTRLTVV.

The V call is TRBV14, the J call TRBJ2-2; no reliable D call. The V end was cut by 4 bases, the J end by 8 bases, with 17 bases between. Germline CDR1 and CDR2: SGHDN and FVKESK. The CDR3 is 15 residues long. Here the CDR3 reads CASSLYIGDWGELFF. In DNA form, the CDR3 reads TGTGCCAGCAGCCTCTATATCGGAGACTGGGGGGAGCTGTTTTTT.

This clone was observed a few times. The gene calls are TRBV6-1 and TRBJ2-3; D remains unclear. Germline values: CDR1 MNHNS, CDR2 SASEGT. The CDR3 is made up of 14 amino acids. The V gene lost 6 bases and the J gene lost 0 bases, with 10 bases spanning the gap. CDR3 nucleotides: TGTGCCAGCAGGTTCGACGGGAGCACAGATACGCAGTATTTT. Protein: CASRFDGSTDTQYF.

This chain connects TRBV4-3 to TRBJ2-5; D not certain. The CDR3 contains 13 residues. The V end was cut by 1 base, the J end by 7 bases, with 10 bases between. Germline V lookup: CDR1 LGHNA, CDR2 YSLEER. CDR3 bases: TGCGCCAGCAGCCAAGTCTTAGGCGGGACCCAGTACTTC. Amino acid sequence: CASSQVLGGTQYF.

CDR3 residues: CASSGTVGIQYF. The CDR3 DNA is TGTGCCAGCTCCGGGACTGTGGGCATTCAGTACTTC. The chain couples TRBV19 to TRBJ2-4, with D possibly TRBD2 on 6 matching bases. V lost 9 bases, J lost 9 bases, and 15 bases lay in between. CDR3 size: 12 residues. Germline V gene data show CDR1 as LNHDA and CDR2 as SQIVND (reference sequence). The entire variable domain, with the rest obtained from reference TRBV19 and TRBJ2-4, is as follows: DGGITQSPKYLFRKEGQNVTLSCEQNLNHDAMYWYRQDPGQGLRLIYYSQIVNDFQKGDIAEGYSVSREKKESFPLTVTSAQKNPTAFYLCASSGTVGIQYFGAGTRLSVL.

As regards this clone: This CDR3 is also generated by other DNA sequences in the sample. Here the CDR3 DNA reads TGTGCCAGCTCGCCGGGACAGATGAACACTGAAGCTTTCTTT. Translated: CASSPGQMNTEAFF. The rearrangement uses TRBV18 and TRBJ1-1; TRBD1 matches at 7 bases. The CDR3 consists of 14 residues. Germline V gene sequence: CDR1 KGHSH, CDR2 LQKENI. V gave up 6 bases and J gave up 0 bases; unmatched junction bases: 4.

The gene calls are TRBV7-6 and TRBJ2-1; 7 nucleotides line up with TRBD2. V shed 1 base, J shed 4 bases, and the junction held 10 bases outside the gene matches. CDR1 and CDR2 (germline): SGHVS, FNYEAQ. There are 17 residues in the CDR3. The CDR3 is CASSLEASGLHYNEQFF. CDR3 nucleotides: TGTGCCAGCAGCTTAGAGGCTAGCGGCTTACATTACAATGAGCAGTTCTTC.

In its sample, this clone was seen once. The chain joins TRBV7-9 to TRBJ1-2; D is unresolved. The V and J ends lost 4 bases and 0 bases respectively, with 9 bases between them. Germline CDR1 is SEHNR and CDR2 is FQNEAQ (reference sequence). The CDR3 contains 14 residues. The CDR3 spells CASSSRIANYGYTF. The CDR3, as DNA: TGTGCCAGCAGCTCCCGAATAGCTAACTATGGCTACACCTTC.

The genes are TRBV7-9 and TRBJ2-7, with D unresolved. Trimming removed 2 bases from V and 3 bases from J, with 8 bases in between. The length of the CDR3 is 13 residues. Germline V lookup: CDR1 SEHNR, CDR2 FQNEAQ (reference sequence). The DNA of the CDR3 is TGTGCCAGCAGCTTACCACCGGGCTACGAGCAGTACTTC. Translated: CASSLPPGYEQYF.

J is TRBJ1-1 and V is TRBV30; D remains unclear. The CDR3 is made up of 12 amino acids. From germline, CDR1 is GTSNPN and CDR2 SVGIG (reference sequence). V lost 3 bases and J lost 2, with 7 bases in between. CDR3 bases: TGTGCCTGGAGCCCAGTTAACACTGAAGCTTTCTTT. Translated: CAWSPVNTEAFF.

The chain combines TRBV18 with TRBJ1-4; D possibly corresponds to TRBD1 (6 bases). Trimming pared 3 bases from V and 7 bases from J, leaving 12 bases between. The CDR3 is 14 amino acids. The germline CDR1 and CDR2 sequences are KGHSH and LQKENI. CDR3 DNA sequence: TGTGCCAGCTCACCGGGCAGGGGCAGTGAAAAACTGTTTTTT. Residues: CASSPGRGSEKLFF.

This clone has only one observation. The gene calls are TRBV5-1 and TRBJ2-7; tentatively, D is TRBD1 (5 bases). In germline, CDR1 is SGHRS, CDR2 YFSETQ. The V gene lost 2 bases and the J gene lost 0 bases, with 12 bases spanning the gap. There are 15 residues in the CDR3. The CDR3 nucleotides are TGCGCCAGCAGCTTAAACTCAGGGCTCTCCTACGAGCAGTACTTC. Translation gives CASSLNSGLSYEQYF.

Here the CDR3 DNA reads TGTGCCAGCAGCTTAGGCCACCGTCGGGAGCGGGGGGCGTTTGAAGCTTTCTTT. Encoded protein: CASSLGHRRERGAFEAFF. The V gene is TRBV13, the J gene TRBJ1-1; TRBD1 is a possible D gene (6 bases). The CDR3 is 18 residues long. CDR1 PRHDT and CDR2 FYEKMQ come from the germline V gene (reference sequence). V lost 0 bases and J lost 7, with 24 bases in between.

This CDR3 reads CASSSRGGVGEQYF. CDR3 DNA: TGTGCCAGCAGCTCGAGGGGAGGGGTCGGGGAGCAGTACTTC. The rearrangement joins TRBV11-1 to TRBJ2-7; 7 bases align to TRBD2. Germline V CDR1 and CDR2: SGHAT, FQDESV (reference sequence). After removal of 4 bases from V and 7 bases from J, the junction contained 10 bases not matched to a gene. CDR3 length: 14 residues.

The chain uses TRBV2 and TRBJ2-1; 7 bases line up with TRBD2. Germline loops: CDR1 SNHLY, CDR2 FYNNEI. With 3 bases clipped from V and 2 bases from J, the junction kept 4 bases outside the gene matches. The CDR3 is made up of 15 amino acids. CDR3 nucleotide sequence: TGTGCCAGCAGTGATGCGCTAGCGGCCTACAATGAGCAGTTCTTC. This codes for CASSDALAAYNEQFF.

The chain employs TRBV18 and TRBJ2-2; 8 positions match TRBD2. J was trimmed by 4 bases and V by 3 bases; bases with no gene match: 10. The germline V gene encodes CDR1 KGHSH and CDR2 LQKENI. The CDR3 runs to 17 residues. The CDR3 reads CASSPRNGAGGTGELFF. In DNA form, the CDR3 reads TGTGCCAGCTCACCGCGGAACGGTGCGGGGGGCACCGGGGAGCTGTTTTTT.

The rearrangement joins TRBV13 to TRBJ2-3, with 9 bases matching TRBD1. Germline V gives CDR1 PRHDT, CDR2 FYEKMQ (reference sequence). The length of the CDR3 is 15 residues. V lost 4 bases to trimming and J lost 0 bases; unmatched junction nucleotides: 2. CDR3: CASSSGQGSTDTQYF. The CDR3 DNA follows: TGTGCCAGCAGCTCGGGACAGGGAAGCACAGATACGCAGTATTTT.

This clone occurred once. This chain joins TRBV9 and TRBJ2-7; TRBD1 matches 10 bases. V was clipped by 0 bases and J by 6 bases; unmatched bases: 3. Germline lookup yields CDR1 SGDLS and CDR2 YYNGEE. This CDR3 has 14 residues. CDR3 in DNA: TGTGCCAGCAGCGTAGGACAGGGGGCGTCCGAGCAGTACTTC. Translated, it gives CASSVGQGASEQYF. The full variable domain, its missing parts supplied by reference TRBV9 and TRBJ2-7, is DSGVTQTPKHLITATGQRVTLRCSPRSGDLSVYWYQQSLDQGLQFLIQYYNGEERAKGNILERFSAQQFPDLHSELNLSSLELGDSALYFCASSVGQGASEQYFGPGTRLTVT.

This clone is a singleton in its sample. The chain couples TRBV19 to TRBJ2-1, with 10 bases identical to TRBD2. Germline CDR1 is LNHDA and CDR2 is SQIVND (reference sequence). J lost 5 bases, V lost 1 base, and 2 bases had no gene match. This CDR3 region has 15 residues. CDR3 sequence: CASSIVAGGNNEQFF. The CDR3 DNA follows: TGTGCCAGTAGTATAGTAGCGGGAGGAAACAATGAGCAGTTCTTC.

The genes are TRBV9 and TRBJ1-2, with 8 bases that match TRBD1. The CDR3 extends over 16 amino acids. Unmatched junction bases numbered 13, after V lost 3 bases and J lost 6 bases. CDR1 and CDR2 (germline): SGDLS, YYNGEE. The CDR3 loop is CASSASLKDRADGYTF. CDR3 sequence (DNA): TGTGCCAGCAGCGCCTCGCTAAAGGACAGGGCTGATGGCTACACCTTC.

As to this clone: The junction departs from germline at one end; a sequencing error may be responsible. V gene TRBV27 combines with J gene TRBJ2-7; D possibly corresponds to TRBD1 (6 bases). CDR3 length: 12 amino acids. CDR1 and CDR2 from the germline V gene are MNHEY and SMNVEV (reference sequence). The CDR3 DNA reads TGCCCACGACAGGCCTCTAAAGGGGAGCAGTACTTC. Translated, it gives CPRQASKGEQYF.

The table lists this clone with a count of one. The chain employs TRBV7-6 and TRBJ2-3, with a weak D call TRBD2 (6 bases). The germline CDR1 and CDR2 sequences are SGHVS and FNYEAQ. The CDR3 runs 16 residues. The ends were cut back, 5 bases at V and 2 bases at J, with 17 bases in the middle. CDR3 DNA sequence: TGTGCCAGCAGCCCCGTGGGGGGAGGTATCACAGATACGCAGTATTTT. Protein product: CASSPVGGGITDTQYF.